The subject of this entry is one TCR beta chain. This specimen comes from a study of blood T cell repertoires in COVID-19. The overall study: Acute-phase and convalescent COVID-19 samples originated in the United States, Italy and Spain. From T cells, B-cell-depleted T cells, or PBMCs came the material, which was cDNA or gDNA.

The authors' processing: Scientists estimated how many nucleated cells there were by amplifying reference gene primers. The data were produced by immunoSEQ multiplex PCR, yet TCRdb's version contains in-frame clones alone and is incomplete. That table furnishes V, J and clone size, whereas the DNA furnished D and trimming. The sample includes about 150,000 clones, roughly 90% seen only once; the top ten take about 2.3%. There are 16 residues in the CDR3. The V end lost 6 bases, the J end lost 9 bases, and 26 bases lay between the germline ends. Germline-derived CDR1 and CDR2 are MNHNY and SVGAGI (reference sequence).

This receptor was taken from a human donor in a cohort sampled during active COVID-19. The chain employs TRBV6-6 and TRBJ1-2; a weak D match, TRBD1 (5 bases). The sequencing sample was made of peripheral blood. This CDR3 reads CASSNSGGGPPSRYTF. CDR3 bases: TGTGCCAGCAGCAACTCGGGGGGAGGGCCCCCTAGTCGCTACACCTTC.